These 2 T cell receptor beta chains came from one sample sequenced in a study of T cell responses to AZD1222 COVID-19 vaccine. The protocol was immunoSEQ multiplex PCR, while the TCRdb copy is restricted to in-frame clones and leaves out a portion. The sample has 100,000 to 150,000 clones; about nine tenths are singletons. Source: peripheral blood, taken on day 0 of AZD1222 vaccination. Source of these receptors: an adult in good health.

The CDR3: CATSRDGGESSVEQYF. Written as DNA, the CDR3 is TGTGCCACCAGCAGAGATGGTGGAGAATCGTCTGTCGAGCAGTACTTC. The chain couples TRBV15 to TRBJ2-7; D gene unclear. The CDR3 sequence is 16 residues long. V lost 0 bases, J lost 6 bases, and 18 bases lay in between. CDR1 and CDR2 from the germline V gene are LNHNV and YYDKDF (reference sequence).

V gene TRBV7-9 combines with J gene TRBJ2-5; 7 nucleotides agree with TRBD2. Germline V lookup: CDR1 SEHNR, CDR2 FQNEAQ (reference sequence). Unmatched junction bases numbered 12, after V lost 7 bases and J lost 7 bases. CDR3 length: 14 amino acids. This CDR3 is CASTAAGVPGTQYF. In DNA form, the CDR3 reads TGTGCCAGCACCGCGGCGGGGGTCCCGGGGACCCAGTACTTC. Looking up the rest from reference TRBV7-9 and TRBJ2-5 gives the full variable domain: DTGVSQNPRHKITKRGQNVTFRCDPISEHNRLYWYRQTLGQGPEFLTYFQNEAQLEKSRLLSDRFSAERPKGSFSTLEIQRTEQGDSAMYLCASTAAGVPGTQYFGPGTRLLVL.